These 9 T cell receptor beta chains were sequenced from one sample in a study of T cells expressing NK-cell markers (dated by TCRdb to the early 2020s). Receptor libraries were prepared by 5' RACE. The instrument given in TCRdb is Illumina HiSeq 2000. TCRdb reprocessed the reads, reporting each CDR3 protein sequence once and no DNA. The table kept for this sample lists 400,000 to 550,000 distinct CDR3 sequences. Of the sample, about 7.3% is held by the ten largest clones. The sequenced material came from blood T cells: a sorted CD56 or NKG2C T cell subset, CD4+ or CD8+ T cells, or bulk PBMC T cells (not recorded which). These receptor sequences come from a woman aged 18 to 69 in good health.

The chain carries TRBV4-3 and TRBJ2-7; the TCRdb call, TRBD2, lacks DNA for checking. Germline CDR1 reads LGHNA; CDR2 reads YSLEER. This CDR3 spans 14 amino acids. This CDR3 reads CASSRERYSYEQYF.

The chain carries TRBV6-2 or TRBV6-3 and TRBJ2-3; lacking DNA, the TRBD1 call made by TCRdb goes unchecked. The CDR3 totals 15 residues. Germline lookup yields CDR1 MNHEY and CDR2 SVGEGT. CDR3 residues: CASSPGGISTDTQYF.

V usage is TRBV7-9 and J usage is TRBJ2-7; lacking DNA, the TRBD1 call made by TCRdb goes unchecked. From germline, CDR1 is SEHNR and CDR2 FQNEAQ (reference sequence). CDR3 size: 15 residues. CDR3 sequence: CASSKGGTGTYEQYF.

The genes are TRBV18 and TRBJ1-2; TCRdb reports TRBD1, a call that lacks DNA to check it against. CDR1 and CDR2 (germline): KGHSH, LQKENI. The CDR3 consists of 17 residues. The CDR3 loop is CASSPLRPGTGNYGYTF.

The chain couples TRBV20-1 to TRBJ2-3; without DNA, the TCRdb call of TRBD2 cannot be checked. The length of the CDR3 is 11 residues. CDR1 DFQATT and CDR2 SNEGSKA come from the germline V gene (reference sequence). This chain's CDR3 is CSGEGTDTQYF.

The V call is TRBV25-1, the J call TRBJ2-1; TCRdb's D gene call, TRBD2, goes unchecked for lack of DNA. The germline V gene encodes CDR1 MGHDK and CDR2 SYGVNS. This CDR3 is 16 amino acids long. The CDR3 sequence: CASSDPGVAGANEQFF.

This chain joins TRBV6-2 or TRBV6-3 and TRBJ2-1; TCRdb's assignment of TRBD1 cannot be checked, as there is no DNA. This CDR3 has 15 residues. Germline CDR1 and CDR2: MNHEY and SVGEGT. The CDR3 loop is CASSYMDSQNNEQFF.

This sequence joins TRBV5-1 and TRBJ1-3. The CDR3 contains 15 residues. Germline CDR1 SGHRS, CDR2 YFSETQ. CDR3 sequence: CASSLDRSSGNTIYF.

This chain joins TRBV12-3 or TRBV12-4 and TRBJ2-1; TCRdb returns TRBD2, unconfirmable since there is no DNA. This CDR3 comprises 14 residues. The CDR3 sequence: CASSTGLAGDEQFF.